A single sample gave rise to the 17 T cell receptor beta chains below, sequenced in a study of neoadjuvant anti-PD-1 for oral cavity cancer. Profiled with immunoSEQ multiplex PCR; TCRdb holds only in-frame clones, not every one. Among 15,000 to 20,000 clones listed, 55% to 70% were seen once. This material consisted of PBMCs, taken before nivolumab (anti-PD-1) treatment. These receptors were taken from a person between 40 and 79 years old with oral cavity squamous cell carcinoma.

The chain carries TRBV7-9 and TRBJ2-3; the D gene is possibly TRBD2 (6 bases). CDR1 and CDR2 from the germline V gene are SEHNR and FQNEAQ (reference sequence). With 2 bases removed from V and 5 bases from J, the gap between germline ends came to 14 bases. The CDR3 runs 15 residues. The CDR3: CASSLSPAGGDTQYF. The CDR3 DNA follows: TGTGCCAGCAGCTTAAGTCCAGCGGGCGGAGATACGCAGTATTTT. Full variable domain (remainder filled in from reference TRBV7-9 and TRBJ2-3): DTGVSQNPRHKITKRGQNVTFRCDPISEHNRLYWYRQTLGQGPEFLTYFQNEAQLEKSRLLSDRFSAERPKGSFSTLEIQRTEQGDSAMYLCASSLSPAGGDTQYFGPGTRLTVL.

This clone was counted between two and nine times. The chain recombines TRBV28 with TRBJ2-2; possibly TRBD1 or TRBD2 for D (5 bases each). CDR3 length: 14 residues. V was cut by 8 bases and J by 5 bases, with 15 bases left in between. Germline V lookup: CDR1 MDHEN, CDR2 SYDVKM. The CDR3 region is CASRRDLLTGELFF. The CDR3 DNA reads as TGTGCCAGCCGCCGGGACCTCTTAACCGGGGAGCTGTTTTTT.

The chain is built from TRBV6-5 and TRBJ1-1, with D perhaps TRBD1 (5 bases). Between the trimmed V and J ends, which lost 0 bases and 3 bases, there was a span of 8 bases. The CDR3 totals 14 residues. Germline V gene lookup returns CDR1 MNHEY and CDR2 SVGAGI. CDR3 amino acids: CASSYSRGHTEAFF. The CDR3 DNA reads TGTGCCAGCAGTTACTCGAGGGGACACACTGAAGCTTTCTTT.

CDR3 residues: CASIVLANTDTQYF. In nucleotides, the CDR3 is TGTGCCAGCATCGTCCTAGCCAACACAGATACGCAGTATTTT. The chain links TRBV6-1 to TRBJ2-3; D might be TRBD2 (5 bases). Germline V CDR1 and CDR2: MNHNS, SASEGT. The ends were cut back, 7 bases at V and 2 bases at J, with 13 bases in the middle. The CDR3 is 14 amino acids.

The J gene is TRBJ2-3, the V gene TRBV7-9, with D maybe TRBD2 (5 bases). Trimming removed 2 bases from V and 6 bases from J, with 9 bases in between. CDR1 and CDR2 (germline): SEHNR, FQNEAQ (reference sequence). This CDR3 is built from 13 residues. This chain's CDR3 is CASSLLGGDTQYF. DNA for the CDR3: TGTGCCAGCAGCTTATTAGGCGGGGATACGCAGTATTTT.

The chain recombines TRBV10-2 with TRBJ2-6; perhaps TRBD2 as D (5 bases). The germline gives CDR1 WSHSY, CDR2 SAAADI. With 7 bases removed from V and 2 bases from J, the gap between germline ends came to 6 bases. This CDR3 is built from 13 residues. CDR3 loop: CASMRAGANVLTF. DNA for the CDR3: TGCGCCAGCATGAGGGCTGGGGCCAACGTCCTGACTTTC.

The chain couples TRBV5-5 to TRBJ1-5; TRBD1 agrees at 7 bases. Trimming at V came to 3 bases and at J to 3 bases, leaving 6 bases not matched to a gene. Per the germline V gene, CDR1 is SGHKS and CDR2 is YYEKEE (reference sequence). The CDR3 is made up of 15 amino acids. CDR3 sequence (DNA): TGTGCCAGCAGCTGGGGACAGCTAAACAATCAGCCCCAGCATTTT. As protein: CASSWGQLNNQPQHF.

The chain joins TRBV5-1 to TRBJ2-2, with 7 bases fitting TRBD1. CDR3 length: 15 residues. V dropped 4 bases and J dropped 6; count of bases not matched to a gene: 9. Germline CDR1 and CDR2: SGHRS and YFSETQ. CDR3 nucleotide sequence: TGCGCCAGCAGCCCGACAGGGTTGAGCGCCGGGGAGCTGTTTTTT. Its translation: CASSPTGLSAGELFF.

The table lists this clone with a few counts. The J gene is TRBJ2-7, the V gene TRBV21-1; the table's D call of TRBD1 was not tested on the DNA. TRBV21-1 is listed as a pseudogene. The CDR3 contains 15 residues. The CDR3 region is CASSHRGSPGYEQYF. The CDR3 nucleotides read TGTGCCAGCAGCCACAGGGGCTCGCCCGGGTACGAGCAGTACTTC.

The CDR3 DNA reads as TGTGCCAGCAACGCGGACGTAAAGAACACCGGGGAGCTGTTTTTT. This sequence encodes CASNADVKNTGELFF. This chain joins TRBV2 and TRBJ2-2; no clear D gene. The V end lost 7 bases, the J end lost 1 base, and 13 bases lay between the germline ends. Germline loops: CDR1 SNHLY, CDR2 FYNNEI. The CDR3 extends over 15 amino acids.

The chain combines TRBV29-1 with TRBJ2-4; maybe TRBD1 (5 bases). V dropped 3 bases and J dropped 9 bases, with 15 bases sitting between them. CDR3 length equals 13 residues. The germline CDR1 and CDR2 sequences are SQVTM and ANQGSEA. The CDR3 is CSVEVAGSIIQYF. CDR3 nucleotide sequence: TGCAGCGTTGAGGTGGCAGGGTCAATCATTCAGTACTTC.

For the CDR3, the DNA is TGTGCCTGGCAGGGAGTACTGGGGACCAATCAGCCCCAGCATTTT. Translated, it gives CAWQGVLGTNQPQHF. The J gene is TRBJ1-5, the V gene TRBV30; a weak D match, TRBD1 (5 bases). This CDR3 has 15 amino acids. The germline CDR1 and CDR2 sequences are GTSNPN and SVGIG (reference sequence). Trimming took off 5 bases at V and 3 bases at J, with 17 bases between the two ends.

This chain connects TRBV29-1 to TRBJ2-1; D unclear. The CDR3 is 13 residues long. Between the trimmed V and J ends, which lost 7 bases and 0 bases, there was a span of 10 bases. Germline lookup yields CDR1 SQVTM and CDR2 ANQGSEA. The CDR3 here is CSAGGSSYNEQFF. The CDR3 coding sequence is TGCAGCGCCGGCGGTAGCTCCTACAATGAGCAGTTCTTC.

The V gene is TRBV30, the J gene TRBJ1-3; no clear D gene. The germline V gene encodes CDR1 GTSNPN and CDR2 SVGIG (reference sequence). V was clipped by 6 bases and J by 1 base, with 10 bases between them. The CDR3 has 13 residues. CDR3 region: CACSSSSGNTIYF. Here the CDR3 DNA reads TGTGCCTGTTCGTCAAGTTCTGGAAACACCATATATTTT.

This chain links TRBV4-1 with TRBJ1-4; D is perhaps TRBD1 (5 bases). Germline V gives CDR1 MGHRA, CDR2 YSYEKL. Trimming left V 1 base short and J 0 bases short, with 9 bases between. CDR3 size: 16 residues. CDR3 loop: CASSQAGGSTNEKLFF. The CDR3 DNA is TGCGCCAGCAGCCAAGCCGGGGGTTCAACTAATGAAAAACTGTTTTTT.

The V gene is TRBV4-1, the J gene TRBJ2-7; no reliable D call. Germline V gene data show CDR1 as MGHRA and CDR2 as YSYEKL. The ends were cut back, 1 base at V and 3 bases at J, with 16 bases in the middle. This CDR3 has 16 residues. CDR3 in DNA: TGCGCCAGCAGCCAAGGGGCGGATAGTCAAGGCTACGAGCAGTACTTC. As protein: CASSQGADSQGYEQYF.

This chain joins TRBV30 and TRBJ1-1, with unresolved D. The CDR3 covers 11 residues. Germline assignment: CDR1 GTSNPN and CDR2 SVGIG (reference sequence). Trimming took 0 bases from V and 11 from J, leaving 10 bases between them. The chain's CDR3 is CAWSVRPTAFF. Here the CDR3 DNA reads TGTGCCTGGAGTGTACGTCCGACGGCTTTCTTT.